The clone carrying this TCR beta chain was observed many times. As yet, its antigen is unknown. Trimming took 4 bases from V and 3 from J, leaving 13 bases between them. Germline V gene data show CDR1 as SGHKS and CDR2 as YYEKEE (reference sequence). CDR3 length: 15 residues. Making use of molecular barcodes, quantitative 5'-RACE generated TCR beta libraries. TCRdb processed the 5' RACE reads anew with MiXCR; each CDR3 protein has one entry. This sample has fewer than 250,000 distinct CDR3 sequences, with 10% found just once. The data originate from a study of CD8 T cells in ankylosing spondylitis. Study-wide points: Blood of patients with ankylosing spondylitis appeared to be characterized by a TCR beta motif of seven or eight highly homologous variants. Disease-linked clones were reportedly significantly enriched in matched ankylosing spondylitis synovial fluid. Prior literature has documented some motif variants in synovial fluid and blood from reactive arthritis.

The source of this sequence is a male donor with ankylosing spondylitis or in good health (not recorded which). The chain links TRBV5-5 to TRBJ2-2; D gene uncertain. The sample taken for sequencing was blood, either unsorted or a sorted T cell fraction (not recorded which). The DNA for the CDR3 is TGTGCCAGCAGCAAACAGCTTGCGGACACCGGGGAGCTGTTTTTT. Protein: CASSKQLADTGELFF.